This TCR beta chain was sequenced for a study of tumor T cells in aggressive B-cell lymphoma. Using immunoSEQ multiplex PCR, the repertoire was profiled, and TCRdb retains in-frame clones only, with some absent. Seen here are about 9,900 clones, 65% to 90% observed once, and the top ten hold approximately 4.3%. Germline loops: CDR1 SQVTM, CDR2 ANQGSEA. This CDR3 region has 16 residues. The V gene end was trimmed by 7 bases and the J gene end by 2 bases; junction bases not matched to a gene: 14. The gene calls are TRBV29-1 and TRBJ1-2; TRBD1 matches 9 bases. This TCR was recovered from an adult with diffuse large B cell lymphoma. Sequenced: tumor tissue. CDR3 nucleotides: TGCAGCGCCACAGTTCATTGGACAGGGGTCAACTATGGCTACACCTTC. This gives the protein CSATVHWTGVNYGYTF.